The TCR beta chain described here comes from a study of cytomegalovirus exposure and HLA in healthy donors. As for the study in general: Within the Caucasian-associated ancestry cluster were approximately 77% of the roughly 400 genotyped donors. General study points: For cytomegalovirus status, the classifier reportedly gave diagnoses with high specificity and sensitivity. Among the sequence variants, a highly shared cluster was likely an artifact of sequencing.

CDR1 and CDR2 (germline): SGHRS, YFSETQ. CDR3 length: 14 amino acids. Trimming left V 0 bases short and J 4 bases short, with 9 bases between. This clone is a singleton in its sample. The antigen is undetermined. The PCR was carried out with 60 Vbeta primers and 13 Jbeta primers. Sequencing was performed with immunoSEQ multiplex PCR; in TCRdb, only in-frame clones are kept and a portion is missing. Of 200,000 or so clones detected, roughly four fifths appear once; the ten largest clones hold 2.1%. This chain joins TRBV5-1 and TRBJ2-3, with a weak D call TRBD1 (6 bases). Sample: PBMCs. The TCR was taken from a woman aged 30 to 39 in good health and CMV-seropositive. The CDR3 region has the DNA TGCGCCAGCAGCTTGGACAGGGTCGCAGATACGCAGTATTTT. Translating it yields CASSLDRVADTQYF. The entire variable domain, with the rest obtained from reference TRBV5-1 and TRBJ2-3, is as follows: KAGVTQTPRYLIKTRGQQVTLSCSPISGHRSVSWYQQTPGQGLQFLFEYFSETQRNKGNFPGRFSGRQFSNSRSEMNVSTLELGDSALYLCASSLDRVADTQYFGPGTRLTVL.